Listed below are T cell receptor beta chains from one sample, sequenced in a study of blood T cell repertoires in COVID-19. Produced via immunoSEQ multiplex PCR; TCRdb's table is partial and in-frame only. The sample contains 150,000 to 200,000 clones, less than 90% of which appear only once. Sequencing used PBMCs or T cells enriched from blood (not recorded which). Every receptor here comes from a woman in her forties or fifties who had recovered from COVID-19. Both conserved end residues are part of each CDR3. Each record gives: J gene, clone size, CDR3 length, D gene, V gene, CDR3 protein, CDR3 DNA. A D gene is named only where the DNA matches it firmly. Size values are once, few and many counts, or a class for expanded clones, and some rows have none.

j_gene: TRBJ2-2; abundance: .; len: 15; d_gene: TRBD1; v_gene: TRBV2; CDR3aa: CASRQDRAVSGELFF; CDR3nt: TGTGCCAGCAGGCAGGACAGGGCAGTAAGCGGGGAGCTGTTTTTT
j_gene: TRBJ1-4; abundance: .; len: 12; d_gene: .; v_gene: TRBV19; CDR3aa: CASRYSNEKLFF; CDR3nt: TGTGCCAGTAGGTACAGCAATGAAAAACTGTTTTTT
j_gene: TRBJ1-1; abundance: .; len: 14; d_gene: .; v_gene: TRBV7-8; CDR3aa: CANDRLSTAREAFF; CDR3nt: TGTGCCAACGATAGACTGTCCACGGCAAGGGAAGCTTTCTTT
j_gene: TRBJ1-1; abundance: .; len: 11; d_gene: .; v_gene: TRBV11-3; CDR3aa: CASSFGSEAFF; CDR3nt: TGTGCCAGCAGCTTCGGGTCGGAAGCTTTCTTT
j_gene: TRBJ2-2; abundance: many; len: 15; d_gene: .; v_gene: TRBV7-2; CDR3aa: CASRSSRGYTGELFF; CDR3nt: TGTGCCAGCAGATCCTCTAGAGGGTACACCGGGGAGCTGTTTTTT
j_gene: TRBJ2-3; abundance: .; len: 16; d_gene: TRBD2; v_gene: TRBV5-1; CDR3aa: CASSSGSGGQIDTQYF; CDR3nt: TGCGCCAGCAGCTCTGGTAGCGGGGGCCAAATCGATACGCAGTATTTT
j_gene: TRBJ1-1; abundance: .; len: 14; d_gene: .; v_gene: TRBV3-1/TRBV3-2; CDR3aa: CASSQTGGRTEAFF; CDR3nt: TGTGCCAGCAGCCAAACAGGCGGCAGGACTGAAGCTTTCTTT
j_gene: TRBJ2-7; abundance: .; len: 14; d_gene: TRBD1; v_gene: TRBV7-2; CDR3aa: CASSLAGNRGEQYF; CDR3nt: TGCGCCAGCAGCTTAGCTGGAAACAGGGGCGAGCAGTACTTC
j_gene: TRBJ1-3; abundance: .; len: 15; d_gene: .; v_gene: TRBV4-1; CDR3aa: CASSQVPETGNTIYF; CDR3nt: TGCGCCAGCAGCCAAGTTCCAGAAACGGGAAACACCATATATTTT
j_gene: TRBJ1-4; abundance: .; len: 18; d_gene: .; v_gene: TRBV19; CDR3aa: CASSTTGTRKTLNEKLFF; CDR3nt: TGTGCCAGTAGTACCACCGGGACAAGAAAAACCCTTAATGAAAAACTGTTTTTT
j_gene: TRBJ2-7; abundance: .; len: 13; d_gene: .; v_gene: TRBV19; CDR3aa: CASRLAGSYEQYF; CDR3nt: TGTGCCAGTAGACTCGCGGGGTCCTACGAGCAGTACTTC
j_gene: TRBJ2-2; abundance: .; len: 15; d_gene: .; v_gene: TRBV29-1; CDR3aa: CSVDRRGQGPGELFF; CDR3nt: TGCAGCGTTGACAGGCGGGGGCAGGGCCCCGGGGAGCTGTTTTTT
j_gene: TRBJ1-5; abundance: .; len: 15; d_gene: .; v_gene: TRBV3-1/TRBV3-2; CDR3aa: CASSQDFTGGQPQHF; CDR3nt: TGTGCCAGCAGCCAAGATTTTACGGGAGGTCAGCCCCAGCATTTT
j_gene: TRBJ2-1; abundance: .; len: 16; d_gene: TRBD2; v_gene: TRBV14; CDR3aa: CASSRLLAADENEQFF; CDR3nt: TGTGCCAGCAGCCGACTACTAGCGGCGGATGAGAATGAGCAGTTCTTC
j_gene: TRBJ2-1; abundance: few; len: 14; d_gene: .; v_gene: TRBV7-9; CDR3aa: CASSLAETGNEQFF; CDR3nt: TGTGCCAGCAGCTTAGCGGAGACAGGCAATGAGCAGTTCTTC
j_gene: TRBJ1-1; abundance: .; len: 15; d_gene: .; v_gene: TRBV21-1; CDR3aa: CASSKGNPPRTEAFF; CDR3nt: TGTGCCAGCAGCAAAGGAAACCCCCCGAGAACTGAAGCTTTCTTT
j_gene: TRBJ2-7; abundance: .; len: 16; d_gene: TRBD2; v_gene: TRBV3-1/TRBV3-2; CDR3aa: CASSQDRLAGVYEQYF; CDR3nt: TGTGCCAGCAGCCAAGATCGCCTAGCGGGGGTCTACGAGCAGTACTTC
j_gene: TRBJ2-7; abundance: .; len: 14; d_gene: TRBD2; v_gene: TRBV5-1; CDR3aa: CASSLAGTTYEQYF; CDR3nt: TGCGCCAGCAGCTTAGCGGGGACGACCTACGAGCAGTACTTC
j_gene: TRBJ1-1; abundance: .; len: 14; d_gene: .; v_gene: TRBV3-1/TRBV3-2; CDR3aa: CASSQDMQRTEAFF; CDR3nt: TGTGCCAGCAGCCAAGATATGCAGAGGACTGAAGCTTTCTTT
j_gene: TRBJ2-1; abundance: once; len: 13; d_gene: TRBD2; v_gene: TRBV11-2; CDR3aa: CATSGLDYNEQFF; CDR3nt: TGTGCCACTAGCGGGCTCGACTACAATGAGCAGTTCTTC
j_gene: TRBJ2-1; abundance: .; len: 12; d_gene: .; v_gene: TRBV5-5; CDR3aa: CASSPSALVQFF; CDR3nt: TGTGCCAGCAGCCCCAGCGCCCTAGTGCAGTTCTTC
j_gene: TRBJ2-1; abundance: .; len: 17; d_gene: TRBD2; v_gene: TRBV11-3; CDR3aa: CASSLGRLAGGLDEQFF; CDR3nt: TGTGCCAGCAGCTTAGGGCGACTAGCGGGGGGGCTAGATGAGCAGTTCTTC
j_gene: TRBJ1-4; abundance: .; len: 13; d_gene: .; v_gene: TRBV7-2; CDR3aa: CASSRIAGEKLFF; CDR3nt: TGTGCCAGCAGCCGGATAGCGGGTGAAAAACTGTTTTTT
j_gene: TRBJ1-5; abundance: once; len: 15; d_gene: .; v_gene: TRBV5-5; CDR3aa: CASSSDRHSNQPQHF; CDR3nt: TGTGCCAGCAGTTCAGACAGACATAGCAATCAGCCCCAGCATTTT
j_gene: TRBJ1-5; abundance: .; len: 17; d_gene: TRBD1; v_gene: TRBV27; CDR3aa: CASMGRWDRASNQPQHF; CDR3nt: TGTGCCAGCATGGGCCGCTGGGACAGGGCTAGCAATCAGCCCCAGCATTTT
j_gene: TRBJ1-2; abundance: .; len: 13; d_gene: .; v_gene: TRBV7-3; CDR3aa: CASSPGTAGGYTF; CDR3nt: TGTGCCAGCAGCCCAGGGACGGCGGGGGGCTACACCTTC
j_gene: TRBJ1-1; abundance: .; len: 14; d_gene: .; v_gene: TRBV9; CDR3aa: CASSPRAQNTEAFF; CDR3nt: TGTGCCAGCAGCCCCAGGGCACAGAACACTGAAGCTTTCTTT
j_gene: TRBJ2-5; abundance: .; len: 16; d_gene: .; v_gene: TRBV7-2; CDR3aa: CASSSTGGPAQETQYF; CDR3nt: TGTGCCAGCAGCTCGACCGGGGGACCAGCGCAAGAGACCCAGTACTTC
j_gene: TRBJ2-1; abundance: .; len: 19; d_gene: TRBD1; v_gene: TRBV3-1/TRBV3-2; CDR3aa: CASSSSDRGGFSRYNEQFF; CDR3nt: TGTGCCAGCAGCTCCTCCGACAGGGGGGGCTTCTCCCGCTACAATGAGCAGTTCTTC
j_gene: TRBJ1-1; abundance: .; len: 15; d_gene: .; v_gene: TRBV6-2/TRBV6-3; CDR3aa: CASSYSTVGGTEAFF; CDR3nt: TGTGCCAGCAGTTACTCGACCGTGGGGGGAACTGAAGCTTTCTTT
j_gene: TRBJ1-1; abundance: .; len: 15; d_gene: .; v_gene: TRBV7-9; CDR3aa: CASSLGGRQNTEAFF; CDR3nt: TGTGCCAGCAGCTTAGGTGGCAGACAAAACACTGAAGCTTTCTTT
j_gene: TRBJ2-4; abundance: .; len: 14; d_gene: TRBD1; v_gene: TRBV2; CDR3aa: CASLRGQAKNIQYF; CDR3nt: TGTGCCAGCCTTAGGGGACAGGCCAAAAACATTCAGTACTTC
j_gene: TRBJ1-5; abundance: .; len: 16; d_gene: TRBD1; v_gene: TRBV5-5; CDR3aa: CASSLGEGTENQPQHF; CDR3nt: TGTGCCAGCAGCTTGGGCGAAGGGACAGAGAATCAGCCCCAGCATTTT
j_gene: TRBJ1-3; abundance: .; len: 16; d_gene: TRBD1; v_gene: TRBV5-1; CDR3aa: CASSLLGGRSGNTIYF; CDR3nt: TGCGCCAGCAGCTTGTTAGGGGGCAGATCTGGAAACACCATATATTTT
j_gene: TRBJ2-3; abundance: .; len: 14; d_gene: TRBD1; v_gene: TRBV28; CDR3aa: CASSSTGSTDTQYF; CDR3nt: TGTGCCAGCAGTTCGACAGGGAGTACAGATACGCAGTATTTT
j_gene: TRBJ1-2; abundance: .; len: 14; d_gene: .; v_gene: TRBV5-1; CDR3aa: CASSLDSPNYGYTF; CDR3nt: TGCGCCAGCAGCTTGGACTCCCCTAACTATGGCTACACCTTC
j_gene: TRBJ2-6; abundance: .; len: 16; d_gene: .; v_gene: TRBV7-3; CDR3aa: CASSLGYISGANVLTF; CDR3nt: TGTGCCAGCAGCCTAGGCTACATCTCTGGGGCCAACGTCCTGACTTTC
j_gene: TRBJ2-1; abundance: .; len: 17; d_gene: TRBD1; v_gene: TRBV10-3; CDR3aa: CAISESLARQGPNEQFF; CDR3nt: TGTGCCATCAGTGAGTCACTGGCCAGACAGGGTCCCAATGAGCAGTTCTTC
j_gene: TRBJ1-3; abundance: .; len: 17; d_gene: .; v_gene: TRBV9; CDR3aa: CASSGGQFRSSGNTIYF; CDR3nt: TGTGCCAGCAGCGGAGGACAGTTTCGTAGCTCTGGAAACACCATATATTTT
j_gene: TRBJ1-2; abundance: .; len: 14; d_gene: .; v_gene: TRBV4-3; CDR3aa: CASSQVIGSRGYTF; CDR3nt: TGCGCCAGCAGCCAAGTTATAGGGAGCCGTGGCTACACCTTC
j_gene: TRBJ1-2; abundance: .; len: 13; d_gene: TRBD1; v_gene: TRBV19; CDR3aa: CASSTGQVFGYTF; CDR3nt: TGTGCCAGTAGTACCGGACAGGTATTTGGCTACACCTTC
j_gene: TRBJ2-7; abundance: .; len: 15; d_gene: .; v_gene: TRBV2; CDR3aa: CASSARDTSSYEQYF; CDR3nt: TGTGCCAGCAGTGCTCGGGACACCAGCTCCTACGAGCAGTACTTC
j_gene: TRBJ1-3; abundance: .; len: 21; d_gene: TRBD1; v_gene: TRBV3-1/TRBV3-2; CDR3aa: CASSQDAPGQGAKGSGNTIYF; CDR3nt: TGTGCCAGCAGCCAAGACGCTCCGGGACAGGGGGCGAAGGGCTCTGGAAACACCATATATTTT
j_gene: TRBJ1-1; abundance: .; len: 12; d_gene: .; v_gene: TRBV28; CDR3aa: CASRTVNTEAFF; CDR3nt: TGTGCCAGCCGGACAGTGAACACTGAAGCTTTCTTT
j_gene: TRBJ2-1; abundance: .; len: 13; d_gene: TRBD2; v_gene: TRBV28; CDR3aa: CASSAFAPSGQFF; CDR3nt: TGTGCCAGCAGTGCATTCGCCCCTAGCGGGCAGTTCTTC
j_gene: TRBJ2-7; abundance: .; len: 15; d_gene: TRBD1; v_gene: TRBV28; CDR3aa: CASSRQGNWPYEQYF; CDR3nt: TGTGCCAGCAGCCGACAGGGAAACTGGCCCTACGAGCAGTACTTC
j_gene: TRBJ2-1; abundance: .; len: 14; d_gene: .; v_gene: TRBV5-1; CDR3aa: CASSFPGSYNEQFF; CDR3nt: TGCGCCAGCAGCTTCCCCGGCTCCTACAATGAGCAGTTCTTC
j_gene: TRBJ1-6; abundance: .; len: 15; d_gene: .; v_gene: TRBV5-1; CDR3aa: CASSLEGHENSPLHF; CDR3nt: TGCGCCAGCAGCTTGGAGGGACATGAAAATTCACCCCTCCACTTT
j_gene: TRBJ2-3; abundance: .; len: 14; d_gene: TRBD2; v_gene: TRBV10-3; CDR3aa: CATTSGGYTDTQYF; CDR3nt: TGTGCCACCACTAGCGGGGGGTACACAGATACGCAGTATTTT
j_gene: TRBJ1-3; abundance: .; len: 14; d_gene: .; v_gene: TRBV3-1/TRBV3-2; CDR3aa: CASSQGQAGNTIYF; CDR3nt: TGTGCCAGCAGCCAGGGTCAGGCTGGAAACACCATATATTTT
j_gene: TRBJ1-1; abundance: few; len: 15; d_gene: .; v_gene: TRBV6-2/TRBV6-3; CDR3aa: CASSYSTVMNTEAFF; CDR3nt: TGTGCCAGCAGTTACTCGACAGTCATGAACACTGAAGCTTTCTTT